This T cell receptor beta chain is from a study of blood T cell repertoires in COVID-19. This CDR3 region has 15 residues. The junction had 3 bases not matched to a gene; V was cut back by 4 bases and J by 6 bases. From germline, CDR1 is LGHDT and CDR2 YNNKEL (reference sequence). Data came from immunoSEQ multiplex PCR; TCRdb stores just in-frame clones and leaves some out. Among some 200,000 clones listed, about 85% were seen once. The chain uses TRBV3-1 (or the pseudogene TRBV3-2) and TRBJ2-5; TRBD2 matches 15 bases. The clonotype originates from a man between 65 and 85 years old with acute or convalescent COVID-19. The sample taken for sequencing was peripheral blood. DNA for the CDR3: TGTGCCAGCAGCCTCGGACTAGCGGGGGGGCAGACCCAGTACTTC. Its translation is CASSLGLAGGQTQYF.